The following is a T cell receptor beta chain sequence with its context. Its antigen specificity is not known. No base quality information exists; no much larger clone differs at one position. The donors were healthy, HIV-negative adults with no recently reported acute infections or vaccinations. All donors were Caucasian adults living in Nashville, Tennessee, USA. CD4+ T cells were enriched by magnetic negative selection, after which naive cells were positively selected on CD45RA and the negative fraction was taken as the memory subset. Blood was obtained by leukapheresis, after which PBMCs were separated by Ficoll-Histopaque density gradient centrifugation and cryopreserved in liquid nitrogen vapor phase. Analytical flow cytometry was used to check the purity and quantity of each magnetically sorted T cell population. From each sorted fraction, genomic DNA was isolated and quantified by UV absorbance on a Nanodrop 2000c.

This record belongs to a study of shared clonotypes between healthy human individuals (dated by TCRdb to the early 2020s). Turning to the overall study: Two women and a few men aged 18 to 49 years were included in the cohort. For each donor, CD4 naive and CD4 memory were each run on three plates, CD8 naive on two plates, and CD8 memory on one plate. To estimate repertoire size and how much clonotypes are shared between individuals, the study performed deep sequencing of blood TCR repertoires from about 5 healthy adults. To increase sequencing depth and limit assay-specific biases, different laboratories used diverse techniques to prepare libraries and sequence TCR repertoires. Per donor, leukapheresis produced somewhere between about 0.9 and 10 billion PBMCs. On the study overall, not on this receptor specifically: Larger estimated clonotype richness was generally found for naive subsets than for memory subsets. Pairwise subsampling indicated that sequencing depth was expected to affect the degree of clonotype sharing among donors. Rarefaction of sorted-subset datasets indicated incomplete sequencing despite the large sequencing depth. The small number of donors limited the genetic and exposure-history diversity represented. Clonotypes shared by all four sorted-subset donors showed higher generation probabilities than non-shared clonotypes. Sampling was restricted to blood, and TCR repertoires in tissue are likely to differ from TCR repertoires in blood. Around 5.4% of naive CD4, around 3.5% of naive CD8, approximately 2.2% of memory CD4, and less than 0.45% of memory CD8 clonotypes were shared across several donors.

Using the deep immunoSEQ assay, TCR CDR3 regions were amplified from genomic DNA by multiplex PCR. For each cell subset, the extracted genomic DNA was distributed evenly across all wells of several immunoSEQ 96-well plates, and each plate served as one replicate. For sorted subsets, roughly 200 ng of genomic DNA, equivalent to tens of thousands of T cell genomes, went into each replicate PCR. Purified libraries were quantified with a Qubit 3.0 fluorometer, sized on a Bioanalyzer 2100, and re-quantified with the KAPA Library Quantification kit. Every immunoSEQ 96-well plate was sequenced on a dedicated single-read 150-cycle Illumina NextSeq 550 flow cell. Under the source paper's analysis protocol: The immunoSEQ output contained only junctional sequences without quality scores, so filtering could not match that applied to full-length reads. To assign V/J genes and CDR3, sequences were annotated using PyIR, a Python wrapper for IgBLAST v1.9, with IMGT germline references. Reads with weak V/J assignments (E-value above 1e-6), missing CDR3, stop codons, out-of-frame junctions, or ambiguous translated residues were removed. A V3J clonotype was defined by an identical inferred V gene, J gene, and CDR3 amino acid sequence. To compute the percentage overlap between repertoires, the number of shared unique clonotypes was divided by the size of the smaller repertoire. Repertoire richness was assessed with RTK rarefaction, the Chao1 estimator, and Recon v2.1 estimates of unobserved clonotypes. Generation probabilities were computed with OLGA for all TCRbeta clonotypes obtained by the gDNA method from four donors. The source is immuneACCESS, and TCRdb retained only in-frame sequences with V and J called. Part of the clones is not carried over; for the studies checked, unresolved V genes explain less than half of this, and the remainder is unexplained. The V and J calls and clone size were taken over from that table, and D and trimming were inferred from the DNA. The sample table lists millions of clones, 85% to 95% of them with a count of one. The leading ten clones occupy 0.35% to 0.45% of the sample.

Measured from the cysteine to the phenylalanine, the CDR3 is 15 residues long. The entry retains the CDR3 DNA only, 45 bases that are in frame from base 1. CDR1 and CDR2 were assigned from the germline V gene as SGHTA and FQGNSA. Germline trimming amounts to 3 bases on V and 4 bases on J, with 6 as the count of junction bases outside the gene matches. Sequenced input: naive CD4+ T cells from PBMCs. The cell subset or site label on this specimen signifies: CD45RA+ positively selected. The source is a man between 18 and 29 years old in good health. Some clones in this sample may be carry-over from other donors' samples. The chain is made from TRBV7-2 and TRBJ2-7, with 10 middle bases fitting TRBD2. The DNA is TGTGCCAGCAGCTTTAGTTCTAGCGGGAGTTACGAGCAGTACTTC. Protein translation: CASSFSSSGSYEQYF.